One sample yielded the 20 T cell receptor beta chains listed below, sequenced in a study of CD8 T cells in ankylosing spondylitis. For these TCRs, the target antigens are not known. Study outcomes and limitations: It appeared that ankylosing spondylitis blood was characterized by a TCR beta motif of eight highly homologous variants.

From the 5' RACE reads, TCRdb called clonotypes with MiXCR, one entry per CDR3 protein. Of some 800,000 distinct CDR3 sequences in the sample, 12% were seen once. Sequencing used blood, either unsorted or a sorted T cell fraction (not recorded which). The receptors here all came from a male donor with ankylosing spondylitis.

This clonotype was counted a few times. The rearrangement joins TRBV5-5 to TRBJ2-1, with D perhaps matching TRBD1 or TRBD2 (5 bases each). V was clipped by 5 bases and J by 0 bases, with 9 bases between them. Germline loops: CDR1 SGHKS, CDR2 YYEKEE (reference sequence). This CDR3 has 14 amino acids. This CDR3 is CASSWGFSYNEQFF. The CDR3 DNA reads as TGTGCCAGCAGTTGGGGGTTCTCCTACAATGAGCAGTTCTTC.

This clonotype occurred many times. V and J are TRBV20-1 and TRBJ2-1; TRBD1 might be the D (6 bases). Between the trimmed V and J ends, which lost 3 bases and 1 base, there was a span of 7 bases. The germline gives CDR1 DFQATT, CDR2 SNEGSKA (reference sequence). This CDR3 has 13 residues. CDR3 DNA sequence: TGCAGTGCTAGGACAGGTTCCTACAATGAGCAGTTCTTC. Translated, it gives CSARTGSYNEQFF.

The chain combines TRBV12-3 or TRBV12-4 with TRBJ2-7; D gene uncertain. The CDR3 contains 14 residues. V was pared by 6 bases and J by 0 bases, with 12 bases between. CDR3 loop: CASRFSLYSYEQYF. As DNA, the CDR3 is TGTGCCAGCAGGTTCAGCCTTTACTCCTACGAGCAGTACTTC.

The V call is TRBV6-1, the J call TRBJ2-7; D might be TRBD1 (6 bases). Germline CDR1 and CDR2: MNHNS and SASEGT. The CDR3 is 15 amino acids. V lost 4 bases and J lost 3, with 16 bases in between. CDR3 DNA sequence: TGTGCCAGCAGTGCGGCCCCAGACAGGATCTACGAGCAGTACTTC. It codes for CASSAAPDRIYEQYF.

This clonotype showed up many times. This chain uses TRBV29-1 with TRBJ2-7, with D possibly TRBD1 on 5 matching bases. The ends were cut back, 6 bases at V and 4 bases at J, with 22 bases in the middle. The germline gives CDR1 SQVTM, CDR2 ANQGSEA. The CDR3 extends over 15 amino acids. CDR3 region: CSVAPGSRNLYEQYF. CDR3 sequence (DNA): TGCAGCGTCGCGCCAGGGTCGAGGAACCTTTACGAGCAGTACTTC.

This clonotype came up a few times. The chain joins TRBV20-1 to TRBJ1-3, with D tentatively TRBD1 (5 bases). CDR1 is DFQATT and CDR2 is SNEGSKA in the germline V gene (reference sequence). Trimming pared 3 bases from V and 0 bases from J, leaving 12 bases between. There are 15 residues in the CDR3. CDR3 coding DNA: TGCAGTGCTAGGGGGGACGCCAGCTCTGGAAACACCATATATTTT. Encoded protein: CSARGDASSGNTIYF.

This chain uses TRBV6-2 or TRBV6-3 with TRBJ1-1, with a weak D call TRBD1 (5 bases). Per the germline V gene, CDR1 is MNHEY and CDR2 is SVGEGT. V was trimmed by 6 bases and J by 2 bases, leaving 13 bases between them. CDR3 size: 14 residues. CDR3 sequence reads: CASRRSGDNTEAFF. The CDR3 bases are TGTGCCAGCAGGCGATCGGGGGATAACACTGAAGCTTTCTTT.

The rearrangement joins TRBV10-3 to TRBJ2-1; no definite D call. CDR1 is ENHRY and CDR2 is SYGVKD in the germline V gene. The CDR3 has 14 residues. V shed 4 bases and J shed 1 base, with 8 bases lying between them. CDR3 in amino acids: CAISAAQSYNEQFF. CDR3 bases: TGTGCCATCAGTGCCGCGCAGTCCTACAATGAGCAGTTCTTC.

The CDR3 region has the DNA TGTGCCAGCAGCTCGTTTCAGGGGGCTACCTACAATGAGCAGTTCTTC. Amino acid sequence: CASSSFQGATYNEQFF. The V gene is TRBV5-5, the J gene TRBJ2-1, with 8 nucleotides matching TRBD1. Germline V lookup: CDR1 SGHKS, CDR2 YYEKEE (reference sequence). The CDR3 is 16 residues long. Trimming at V came to 3 bases and at J to 2 bases, leaving 7 bases not matched to a gene.

This clonotype was seen ten or more times. V is TRBV6-2 or TRBV6-3 and J is TRBJ2-1; 11 bases match TRBD2. This CDR3 is built from 14 residues. The germline CDR1 and CDR2 sequences are MNHEY and SVGEGT. V was pared by 6 bases and J by 6 bases, with 4 bases of the junction left unmatched. The CDR3 loop is CASRLAGEPNEQFF. As DNA, the CDR3 is TGTGCCAGCAGACTAGCGGGAGAACCCAATGAGCAGTTCTTC.

This clonotype was recorded many times. This chain connects TRBV5-6 to TRBJ2-7; D may be TRBD2 (5 bases). The CDR3 is 12 amino acids. Germline V lookup: CDR1 SGHDT, CDR2 YYEEEE. V was shortened by 4 bases and J by 7 bases, with 12 bases between the two germline ends. CDR3 in DNA: TGTGCCAGCAGCCCAGGAGAGGGTGAGCAGTACTTC. Protein sequence: CASSPGEGEQYF.

The V gene is TRBV4-2, the J gene TRBJ1-2; D remains ambiguous. Per the germline V gene, CDR1 is LGHNA and CDR2 is YNFKEQ. The CDR3 contains 15 residues. V was trimmed by 4 bases and J by 4 bases, leaving 16 bases between them. This chain's CDR3 is CASSPEWANRYGYTF. CDR3 nucleotides: TGTGCCAGCAGCCCAGAATGGGCCAACCGCTATGGCTACACCTTC.

The table lists this clonotype with many counts. This sequence joins TRBV9 and TRBJ2-1; D is perhaps TRBD2 (5 bases). CDR3 length: 15 amino acids. Trimming took 0 bases from V and 3 from J, leaving 10 bases between them. Looked up from germline, CDR1 is SGDLS and CDR2 is YYNGEE. In nucleotides, the CDR3 is TGTGCCAGCAGCGTAGACGGGGATCACTACAATGAGCAGTTCTTC. The encoded protein is CASSVDGDHYNEQFF.

J is TRBJ2-7 and V is TRBV10-3, with 11 bases lining up with TRBD2. The CDR3 sequence is 15 residues long. V lost 6 bases to trimming and J lost 3 bases; unmatched junction nucleotides: 7. Per the germline V gene, CDR1 is ENHRY and CDR2 is SYGVKD. This chain's CDR3 is CAIRLTSGKGYEQYF. The CDR3 region has the DNA TGTGCCATCAGGCTGACTAGCGGGAAAGGCTACGAGCAGTACTTC.

This clonotype has just a few counts. The gene calls are TRBV7-2 and TRBJ2-1; weak D call: TRBD1 (5 bases). The V end was cut by 5 bases, the J end by 9 bases, with 14 bases between. The germline CDR1 and CDR2 sequences are SGHTA and FQGNSA. This CDR3 is 13 amino acids long. The CDR3 DNA reads as TGTGCCAGCAGCGTCTCCAGGGTACCTGAGCAGTTCTTC. It encodes CASSVSRVPEQFF. The whole variable domain, filled in from reference TRBV7-2 and TRBJ2-1, reads GAGVSQSPSNKVTEKGKDVELRCDPISGHTALYWYRQSLGQGLEFLIYFQGNSAPDKSGLPSDRFSAERTGGSVSTLTIQRTQQEDSAVYLCASSVSRVPEQFFGPGTRLTVL.

The sample holds a few counts of this clonotype. The chain combines TRBV20-1 with TRBJ2-2; no clear D. The CDR3 has 13 residues. Trimming pared 6 bases from V and 6 bases from J, leaving 14 bases between. CDR1 is DFQATT and CDR2 is SNEGSKA in the germline V gene (reference sequence). The CDR3 DNA is TGCAGTGCCAGTTCCCCTGGGCCCGGGGAGCTGTTTTTT. Its protein is CSASSPGPGELFF.

This chain joins TRBV7-9 and TRBJ2-3; TRBD2 is a possible D gene (6 bases). CDR1 is SEHNR and CDR2 is FQNEAQ in the germline V gene (reference sequence). The CDR3 is made up of 13 amino acids. The V end lost 1 base, the J end lost 7 bases, and 9 bases lay between the germline ends. The CDR3 sequence is CASSLVGGNTQYF. For the CDR3, the DNA is TGTGCCAGCAGCTTAGTTGGCGGGAATACGCAGTATTTT. The complete variable domain, with remaining parts taken from reference TRBV7-9 and TRBJ2-3, reads DTGVSQNPRHKITKRGQNVTFRCDPISEHNRLYWYRQTLGQGPEFLTYFQNEAQLEKSRLLSDRFSAERPKGSFSTLEIQRTEQGDSAMYLCASSLVGGNTQYFGPGTRLTVL.

The gene calls are TRBV7-2 and TRBJ2-3; D is unresolved. V was pared by 2 bases and J by 2 bases, with 14 bases between. The germline CDR1 and CDR2 sequences are SGHTA and FQGNSA. This CDR3 has 16 residues. CDR3 region: CASSLYGVGNTDTQYF. In DNA form, the CDR3 reads TGTGCCAGCAGCTTATACGGAGTAGGCAACACAGATACGCAGTATTTT.

This clonotype has just a few counts. CDR3 in DNA: TGTGCCAGCAGCCTCAGGGCGGCCTACAATGAGCAGTTCTTC. Translating it yields CASSLRAAYNEQFF. V is TRBV7-2 and J is TRBJ2-1, with D perhaps matching TRBD1 (5 bases). Trimming left V 5 bases short and J 2 bases short, with 10 bases between. This CDR3 comprises 14 residues. The germline CDR1 and CDR2 sequences are SGHTA and FQGNSA.

The chain links TRBV12-1 to TRBJ1-1. TRBV12-1 is a pseudogene locus. The CDR3 length is 14 residues. The CDR3 nucleotides read TGTGCCAGCAGCTTCGGGTTACTCTGCACTGAAGCTTTCTTT. This codes for CASSFGLLCTEAFF.